The clone carrying this T cell receptor (beta chain) was counted only a few times. Antigen: not known. Trimming took off 4 bases at V and 0 bases at J, with 10 bases between the two ends. This CDR3 comprises 14 residues. Germline CDR1 is SQVTM and CDR2 is ANQGSEA. These data come from a study of CD8 T cells in ankylosing spondylitis. Generation of TCR beta libraries employed quantitative 5'-RACE incorporating molecular barcodes. TCRdb passed the 5' RACE reads through MiXCR, listing each CDR3 protein once. The data show 220,000 or so distinct CDR3 sequences, about 17% seen once. Study-wide results and caveats: Matched ankylosing spondylitis synovial fluid reportedly showed significant enrichment of disease-linked clones. What seemed typical of ankylosing spondylitis blood was a TCR beta motif built from roughly 8 highly homologous variants. Disease-associated clones were CD8+ and fairly uncommon in peripheral blood.

This chain uses TRBV29-1 with TRBJ2-1; D is undetermined. The clonotype originates from a male donor with ankylosing spondylitis. The sample taken for sequencing was blood, either unsorted or a sorted T cell fraction (not recorded which). The CDR3 region is CSVVGVGSYNEQFF. The CDR3 nucleotides read TGCAGCGTTGTTGGGGTCGGCTCCTACAATGAGCAGTTCTTC.